The sequence of this T cell receptor beta chain was determined in a study of T cell repertoires in cytomegalovirus infection (dated by TCRdb to the late 2010s). Study-wide context: Recently identified HLA-C-restricted CMV epitopes, whose presentation resists viral immunomodulation, were targeted by peptide stimulations together with well-studied HLA-B-restricted epitopes. The HLA type of each donor mattered for the analysis, because public TCR beta signatures pointed to carriage of CMV infection along with the matching HLA type. On the study overall, not on this receptor specifically: Cumulative frequency of public TCR beta family members discriminated carriers of CMV infection plus the relevant HLA type in this cohort and an independent approximately 370-donor cohort. The ex vivo response was dominated by HLA-C-restricted CMV-specific TCR beta clonotypes, which also provided the single most frequent clonotype in two of eight donors.

This clonotype was seen a handful of times. The clone's antigen remains unknown. No base quality information exists; no much larger clone differs at one position. CDR1 and CDR2, per the germline V gene, are MNHGY and SAAAGT. The junction carries 22 bases between V and J, which are trimmed by 8 bases and 4 bases respectively. The CDR3 runs 16 residues from the cysteine to the phenylalanine. Left in the record is the CDR3 DNA by itself, 48 bases read in frame from the first base. The treatment or condition label, read with the paper, signifies: in vitro stimulation with specific CMV peptide epitopes to enrich CMV-specific T cells. The data were produced on an Illumina HiSeq 1500. TCRdb's own reprocessing of the public reads used fastp at Q25 and MiXCR and kept productive beta chains. Each CDR3 protein appears once, grouped with its most common genes and DNA. For this sample there are approximately 150,000 distinct CDR3 sequences; roughly 21% appear just once. In total, the top ten clones hold roughly 25% of the sample.

This TCR was recovered from a human donor in good health (CMV status not recorded). Some clones in this sample may be carry-over from other donors' samples. The chain couples TRBV6-8 to TRBJ2-3, with the D gene not clear enough to name. The material sequenced was CD8+ T cells from cultured PBMCs, taken from culture after CMV antigen stimulation. The nucleotide sequence reads as follows: TGTGCCAGCCACCTGTCGGGCGCACCATATCCAGATACGCAGTATTTT. Its translation reads: CASHLSGAPYPDTQYF.